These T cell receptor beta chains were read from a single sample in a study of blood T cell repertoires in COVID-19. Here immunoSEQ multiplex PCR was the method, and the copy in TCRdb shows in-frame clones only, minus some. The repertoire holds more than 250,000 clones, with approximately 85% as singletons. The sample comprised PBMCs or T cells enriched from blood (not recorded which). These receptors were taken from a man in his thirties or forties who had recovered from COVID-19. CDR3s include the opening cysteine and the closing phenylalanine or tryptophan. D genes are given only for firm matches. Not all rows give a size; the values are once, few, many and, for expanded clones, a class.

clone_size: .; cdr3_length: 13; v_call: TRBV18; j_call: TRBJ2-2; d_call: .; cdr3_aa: CASSPNRAGELFF; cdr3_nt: TGTGCCAGCTCACCAAACAGGGCCGGGGAGCTGTTTTTT
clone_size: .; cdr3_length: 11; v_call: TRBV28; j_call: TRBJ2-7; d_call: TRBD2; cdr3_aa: CASGPGGEQYF; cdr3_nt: TGTGCCAGCGGCCCGGGGGGGGAGCAGTACTTC
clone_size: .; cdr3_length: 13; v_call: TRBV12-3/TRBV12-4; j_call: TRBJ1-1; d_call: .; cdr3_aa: CASSTGPNTEAFF; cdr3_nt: TGTGCCAGCAGCACAGGGCCGAACACTGAAGCTTTCTTT
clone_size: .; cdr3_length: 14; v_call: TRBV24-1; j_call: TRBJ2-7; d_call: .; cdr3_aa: CATSSRNSPYEQYF; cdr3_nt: TGTGCCACCAGCTCAAGGAACAGTCCCTACGAGCAGTACTTC
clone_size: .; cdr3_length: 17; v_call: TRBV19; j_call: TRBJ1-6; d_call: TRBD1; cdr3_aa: CASSIGSGGSYNSPLHF; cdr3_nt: TGTGCCAGTAGTATAGGATCAGGGGGCTCCTATAATTCACCCCTCCACTTT
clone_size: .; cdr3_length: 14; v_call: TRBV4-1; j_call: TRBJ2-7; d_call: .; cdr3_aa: CASSQPGGTYEQYF; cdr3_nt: TGCGCCAGCAGCCAACCCGGGGGAACCTACGAGCAGTACTTC
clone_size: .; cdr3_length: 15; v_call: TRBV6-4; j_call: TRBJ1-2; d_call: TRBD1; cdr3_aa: CASSDSITGGRGYTF; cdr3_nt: TGTGCCAGCAGTGACTCTATAACAGGGGGACGAGGCTACACCTTC
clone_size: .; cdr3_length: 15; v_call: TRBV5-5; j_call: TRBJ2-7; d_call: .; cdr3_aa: CASSRTSTQSYEQYF; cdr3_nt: TGTGCCAGCAGCCGGACATCAACACAATCCTACGAGCAGTACTTC
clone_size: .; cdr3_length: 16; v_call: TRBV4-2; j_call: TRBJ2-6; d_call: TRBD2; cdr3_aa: CASSPSGGSGANVLTF; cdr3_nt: TGTGCCAGCAGCCCTAGCGGGGGATCTGGGGCCAACGTCCTGACTTTC
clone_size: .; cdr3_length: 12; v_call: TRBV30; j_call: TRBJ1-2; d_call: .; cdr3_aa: CAWSVTGPGYTF; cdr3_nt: TGTGCCTGGAGTGTTACAGGCCCTGGCTACACCTTC
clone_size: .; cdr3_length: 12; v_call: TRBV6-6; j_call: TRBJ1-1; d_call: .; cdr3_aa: CASKTANTEAFF; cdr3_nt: TGTGCCAGCAAGACAGCGAACACTGAAGCTTTCTTT
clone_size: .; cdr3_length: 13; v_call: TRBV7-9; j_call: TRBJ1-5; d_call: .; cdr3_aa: CASSLGVNQPQHF; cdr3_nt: TGTGCCAGCAGCTTAGGCGTCAATCAGCCCCAGCATTTT
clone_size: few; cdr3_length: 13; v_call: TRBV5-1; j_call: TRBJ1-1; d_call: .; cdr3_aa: CASSPSGNTEAFF; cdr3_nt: TGCGCCAGCAGCCCATCGGGGAACACTGAAGCTTTCTTT
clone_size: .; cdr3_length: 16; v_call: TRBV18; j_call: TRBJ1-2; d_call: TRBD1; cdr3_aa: CASSPGTGSFKRGYTF; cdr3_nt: TGTGCCAGCTCACCCGGGACAGGGTCTTTCAAGAGGGGCTACACCTTC
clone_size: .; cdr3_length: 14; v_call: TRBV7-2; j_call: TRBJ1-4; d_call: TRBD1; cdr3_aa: CASSLTGDSEKLFF; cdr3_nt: TGTGCCAGCAGCTTGACAGGGGACAGTGAAAAACTGTTTTTT
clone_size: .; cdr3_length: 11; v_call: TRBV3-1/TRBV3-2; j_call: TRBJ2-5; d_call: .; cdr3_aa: CASSSGGTQYF; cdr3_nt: TGTGCCAGCAGCAGCGGAGGGACCCAGTACTTC
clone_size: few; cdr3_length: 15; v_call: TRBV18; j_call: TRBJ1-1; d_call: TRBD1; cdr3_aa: CASSPEAGGITEAFF; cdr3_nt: TGTGCCAGCTCACCAGAGGCAGGGGGCATCACTGAAGCTTTCTTT
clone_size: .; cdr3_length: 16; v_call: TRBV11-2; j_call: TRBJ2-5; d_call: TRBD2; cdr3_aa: CASSLTAGGPRETQYF; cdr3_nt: TGTGCCAGCAGCTTAACAGCGGGGGGGCCCCGGGAGACCCAGTACTTC
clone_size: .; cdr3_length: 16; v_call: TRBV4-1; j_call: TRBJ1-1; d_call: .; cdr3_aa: CASSQADSSLNTEAFF; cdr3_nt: TGCGCCAGCAGCCAAGCGGACAGTTCATTGAACACTGAAGCTTTCTTT
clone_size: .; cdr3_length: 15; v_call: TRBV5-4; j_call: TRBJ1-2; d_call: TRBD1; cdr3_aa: CASSFFGTAVYGYTF; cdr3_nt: TGTGCCAGCAGCTTCTTTGGGACAGCGGTCTATGGCTACACCTTC
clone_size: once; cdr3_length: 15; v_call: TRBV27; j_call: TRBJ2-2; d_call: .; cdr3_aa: CASSLRTVVTGELFF; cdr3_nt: TGTGCCAGCAGTTTGAGAACAGTCGTCACCGGGGAGCTGTTTTTT
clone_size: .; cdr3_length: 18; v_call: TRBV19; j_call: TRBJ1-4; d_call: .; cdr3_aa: CASSIARKALMTNEKLFF; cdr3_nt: TGTGCCAGTAGTATAGCTAGGAAAGCTTTGATGACTAATGAAAAACTGTTTTTT
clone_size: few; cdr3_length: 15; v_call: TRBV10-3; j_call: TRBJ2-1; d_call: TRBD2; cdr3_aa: CAISGLAGGYGEQFF; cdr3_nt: TGTGCCATCAGCGGACTAGCGGGGGGGTACGGTGAGCAGTTCTTC
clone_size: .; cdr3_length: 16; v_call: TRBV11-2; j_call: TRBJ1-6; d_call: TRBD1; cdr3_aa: CASSLGRGRPNSPLHF; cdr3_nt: TGTGCCAGCAGCTTAGGAAGGGGGCGCCCTAATTCACCCCTCCACTTT
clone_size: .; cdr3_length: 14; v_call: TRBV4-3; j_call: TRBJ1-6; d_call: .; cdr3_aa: CASSQEAVNSPLHF; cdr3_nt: TGCGCCAGCAGCCAAGAGGCAGTTAATTCACCCCTCCACTTT
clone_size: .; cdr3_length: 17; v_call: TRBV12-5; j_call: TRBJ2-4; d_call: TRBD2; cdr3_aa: CASGLVRGEKSKNIQYF; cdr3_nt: TGTGCTAGTGGTTTGGTGCGGGGGGAGAAGAGCAAAAACATTCAGTACTTC
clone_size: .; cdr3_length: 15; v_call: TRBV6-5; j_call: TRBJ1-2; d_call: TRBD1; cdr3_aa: CASRRDRAANYGYTF; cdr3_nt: TGTGCCAGCAGGAGAGACAGGGCGGCTAACTATGGCTACACCTTC
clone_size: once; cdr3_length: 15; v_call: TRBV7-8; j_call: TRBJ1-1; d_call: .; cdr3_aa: CASSRGSGWGTEAFF; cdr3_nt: TGTGCCAGCAGCCGGGGGTCGGGGTGGGGCACTGAAGCTTTCTTT
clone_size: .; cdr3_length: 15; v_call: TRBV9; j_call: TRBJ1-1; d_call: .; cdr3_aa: CASSAIYNLNTEAFF; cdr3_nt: TGTGCCAGCAGCGCAATCTATAATCTAAACACTGAAGCTTTCTTT
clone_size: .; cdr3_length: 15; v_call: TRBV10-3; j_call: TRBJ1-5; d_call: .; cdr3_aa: CAIRREGGSNQPQHF; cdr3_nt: TGTGCCATCAGGCGGGAGGGAGGGAGCAATCAGCCCCAGCATTTT
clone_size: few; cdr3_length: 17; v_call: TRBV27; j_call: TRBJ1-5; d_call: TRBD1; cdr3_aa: CASRQQGRTYSNQPQHF; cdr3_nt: TGTGCCAGCAGACAACAGGGGAGAACGTATAGCAATCAGCCCCAGCATTTT
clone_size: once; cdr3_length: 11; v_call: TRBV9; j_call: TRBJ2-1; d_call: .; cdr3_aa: CASSVNNEQFF; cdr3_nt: TGTGCCAGCAGCGTTAACAATGAGCAGTTCTTC
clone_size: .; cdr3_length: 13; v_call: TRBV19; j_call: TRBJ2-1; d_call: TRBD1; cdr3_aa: CASSFGQGFGQFF; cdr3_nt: TGTGCCAGTAGTTTCGGACAGGGCTTTGGGCAGTTCTTC
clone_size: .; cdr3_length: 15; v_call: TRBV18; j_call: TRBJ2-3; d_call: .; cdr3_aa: CASSPPSSGTDTQYF; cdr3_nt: TGTGCCAGCTCACCTCCTAGCTCGGGCACAGATACGCAGTATTTT
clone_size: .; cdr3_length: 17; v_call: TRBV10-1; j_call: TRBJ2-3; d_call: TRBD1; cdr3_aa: CASSEPPGDRRPDTQYF; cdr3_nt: TGCGCCAGCAGTGAACCACCCGGGGACAGGCGGCCAGATACGCAGTATTTT
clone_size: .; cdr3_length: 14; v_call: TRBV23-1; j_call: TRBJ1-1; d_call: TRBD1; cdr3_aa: CASSPGQGVPEAFF; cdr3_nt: TGCGCCAGCAGTCCGGGACAGGGGGTTCCTGAAGCTTTCTTT
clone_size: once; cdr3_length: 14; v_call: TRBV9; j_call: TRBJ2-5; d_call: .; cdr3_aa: CASSVGLSSETQYF; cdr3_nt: TGTGCCAGCAGCGTAGGGCTTTCCTCAGAGACCCAGTACTTC
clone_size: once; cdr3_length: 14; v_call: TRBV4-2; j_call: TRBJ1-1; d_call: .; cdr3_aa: CASSQEERQSLAFF; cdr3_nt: TGTGCCAGCAGCCAAGAAGAGAGGCAGAGTTTAGCTTTCTTT
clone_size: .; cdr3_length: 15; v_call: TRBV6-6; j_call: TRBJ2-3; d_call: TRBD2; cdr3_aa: CASSQTGGREDTQYF; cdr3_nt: TGTGCCAGCAGCCAGACGGGGGGGCGGGAAGATACGCAGTATTTT
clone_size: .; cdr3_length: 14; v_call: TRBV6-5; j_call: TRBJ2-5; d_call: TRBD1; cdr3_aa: CASTLGQGGETQYF; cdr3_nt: TGTGCCAGCACATTGGGACAGGGTGGGGAGACCCAGTACTTC
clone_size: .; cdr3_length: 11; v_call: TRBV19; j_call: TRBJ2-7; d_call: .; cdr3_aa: CASRRGEEQYF; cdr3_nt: TGTGCCAGTAGGCGCGGGGAAGAGCAGTACTTC
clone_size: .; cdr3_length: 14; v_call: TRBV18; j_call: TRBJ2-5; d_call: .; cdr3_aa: CASSPPGGGETQYF; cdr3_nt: TGTGCCAGCTCACCACCCGGAGGTGGGGAGACCCAGTACTTC
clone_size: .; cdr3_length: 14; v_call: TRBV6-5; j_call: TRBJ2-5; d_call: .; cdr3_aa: CATGVRGRQETQYF; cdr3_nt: TGTGCCACGGGTGTTCGGGGGAGGCAAGAGACCCAGTACTTC
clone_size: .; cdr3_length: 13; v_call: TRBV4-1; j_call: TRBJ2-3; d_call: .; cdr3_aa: CASVKVGEDTQYF; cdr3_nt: TGCGCCAGCGTAAAAGTGGGCGAGGATACGCAGTATTTT
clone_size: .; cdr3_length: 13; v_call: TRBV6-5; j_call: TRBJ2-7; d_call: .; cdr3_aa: CASTYPGRVEQYF; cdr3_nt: TGTGCCAGCACCTACCCCGGCAGGGTCGAGCAGTACTTC
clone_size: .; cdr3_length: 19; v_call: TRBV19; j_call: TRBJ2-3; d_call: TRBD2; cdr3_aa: CASSIVGSLAGGNTDTQYF; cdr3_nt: TGTGCCAGTAGTATAGTGGGTAGTCTAGCGGGGGGTAACACAGATACGCAGTATTTT
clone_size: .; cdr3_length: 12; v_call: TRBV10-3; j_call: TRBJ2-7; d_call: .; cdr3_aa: CAISEGQNEQYF; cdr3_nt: TGTGCCATCAGTGAGGGTCAGAACGAGCAGTACTTC